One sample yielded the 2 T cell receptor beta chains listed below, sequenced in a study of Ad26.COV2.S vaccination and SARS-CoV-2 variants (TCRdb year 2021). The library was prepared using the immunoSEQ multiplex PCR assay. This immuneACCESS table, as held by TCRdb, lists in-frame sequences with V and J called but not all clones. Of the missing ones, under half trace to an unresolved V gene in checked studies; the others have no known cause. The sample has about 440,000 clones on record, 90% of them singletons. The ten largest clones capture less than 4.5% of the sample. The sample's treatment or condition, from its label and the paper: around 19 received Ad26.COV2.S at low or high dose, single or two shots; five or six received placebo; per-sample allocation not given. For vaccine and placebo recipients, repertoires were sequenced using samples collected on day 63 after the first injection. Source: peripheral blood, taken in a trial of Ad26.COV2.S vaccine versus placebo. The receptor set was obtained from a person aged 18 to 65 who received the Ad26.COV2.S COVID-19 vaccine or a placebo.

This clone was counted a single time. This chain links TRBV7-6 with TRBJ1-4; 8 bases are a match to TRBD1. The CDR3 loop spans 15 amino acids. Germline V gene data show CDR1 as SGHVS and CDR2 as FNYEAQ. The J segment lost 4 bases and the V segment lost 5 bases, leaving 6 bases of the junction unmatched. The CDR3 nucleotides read TGTGCCAGCAGCCCTAACAGGGGGAGTAATGAAAAACTGTTTTTT. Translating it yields CASSPNRGSNEKLFF.

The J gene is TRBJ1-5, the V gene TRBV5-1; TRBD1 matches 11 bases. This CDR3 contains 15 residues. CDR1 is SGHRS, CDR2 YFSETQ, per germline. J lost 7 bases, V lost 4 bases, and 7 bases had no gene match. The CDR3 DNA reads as TGCGCCAGCAGCCCGGGGGACAGGGGGTGGCAGCCCCAGCATTTT. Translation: CASSPGDRGWQPQHF. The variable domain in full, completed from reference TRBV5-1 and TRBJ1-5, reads KAGVTQTPRYLIKTRGQQVTLSCSPISGHRSVSWYQQTPGQGLQFLFEYFSETQRNKGNFPGRFSGRQFSNSRSEMNVSTLELGDSALYLCASSPGDRGWQPQHFGDGTRLSIL.